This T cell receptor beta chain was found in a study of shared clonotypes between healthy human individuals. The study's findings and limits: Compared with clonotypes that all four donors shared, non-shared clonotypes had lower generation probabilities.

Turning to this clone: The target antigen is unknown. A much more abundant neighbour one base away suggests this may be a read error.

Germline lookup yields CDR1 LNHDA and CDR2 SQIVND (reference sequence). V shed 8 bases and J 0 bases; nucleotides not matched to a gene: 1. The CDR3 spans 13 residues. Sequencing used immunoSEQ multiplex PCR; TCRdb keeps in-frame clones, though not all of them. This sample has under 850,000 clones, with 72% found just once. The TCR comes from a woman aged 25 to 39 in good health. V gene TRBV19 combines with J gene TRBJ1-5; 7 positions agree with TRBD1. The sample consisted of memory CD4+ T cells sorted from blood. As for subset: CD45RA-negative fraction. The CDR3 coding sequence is TGTGCCAGTGACAGGGATAGCAATCAGCCCCAGCATTTT. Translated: CASDRDSNQPQHF.